A single sample gave rise to the 7 T cell receptor beta chains below, sequenced in a study of blood T cell repertoires in COVID-19. Profiled with immunoSEQ multiplex PCR; TCRdb holds only in-frame clones, not every one. The sample holds approximately 150,000 clones, around nine tenths seen once. The sample consisted of peripheral blood. Every receptor here comes from a woman aged 45-65 years with active or convalescent COVID-19.

The chain has TRBV7-9 and TRBJ1-1; the D gene is possibly TRBD1 (5 bases). CDR1 and CDR2 from the germline V gene are SEHNR and FQNEAQ (reference sequence). V was trimmed by 4 bases and J by 3 bases, leaving 15 bases between them. The CDR3 loop spans 15 amino acids. In DNA form, the CDR3 reads TGTGCCAGCAGCTACCCCTCACGGGGGGACACTGAAGCTTTCTTT. This translates into CASSYPSRGDTEAFF.

The chain combines TRBV18 with TRBJ2-3, with a weak D call TRBD2 (6 bases). The length of the CDR3 is 16 residues. V was cut by 2 bases and J by 2 bases, with 14 bases left in between. From germline, CDR1 is KGHSH and CDR2 LQKENI. DNA of the CDR3: TGTGCCAGCTCACCAAGGAGGGCGACCCCCACAGATACGCAGTATTTT. It is translated as CASSPRRATPTDTQYF.

This sequence joins TRBV4-1 and TRBJ2-7, with TRBD1 matching over 10 bases. Trimming took 1 base from V and 6 from J; bases not matched to a gene: 3. CDR3 size: 14 residues. The V gene's germline CDR1 is MGHRA and CDR2 YSYEKL. CDR3 residues: CASSQGQGAREQYF. The CDR3 DNA reads as TGCGCCAGCAGCCAAGGACAGGGGGCGCGCGAGCAGTACTTC.

V gene TRBV5-1 combines with J gene TRBJ2-5; 7 nucleotides agree with TRBD1. The ends lost 1 base at V and 4 bases at J; junction bases unmatched: 10. CDR1 and CDR2 from the germline V gene are SGHRS and YFSETQ. The CDR3 is made up of 16 amino acids. The DNA of the CDR3 is TGCGCCAGCAGCTTGTTTGGCAGGGGGTCCCCAGAGACCCAGTACTTC. This sequence encodes CASSLFGRGSPETQYF.

The chain combines TRBV6-2 or TRBV6-3 with TRBJ1-5, with a tentative D call TRBD1 (6 bases). In germline, CDR1 is MNHEY, CDR2 SVGEGT. This CDR3 comprises 14 residues. V was pared by 4 bases and J by 2 bases, with 9 bases between. The CDR3 nucleotides are TGTGCCAGCAGTTCGGCAGGGGGCAATCAGCCCCAGCATTTT. Encoded protein: CASSSAGGNQPQHF.

The chain joins TRBV10-1 to TRBJ1-5; D is perhaps TRBD1 (6 bases). Germline V gene lookup returns CDR1 WNHNN and CDR2 SYGVQD (reference sequence). The CDR3 consists of 10 residues. Trimming left V 9 bases short and J 14 bases short, with 14 bases between. CDR3 sequence (DNA): TGCGCCAGACTAACCAGGGGAGAGCATTTT. This encodes CARLTRGEHF.

This chain links TRBV18 with TRBJ2-2; 11 nucleotides align to TRBD1. CDR3 length: 15 amino acids. Trimming removed 6 bases from V and 4 bases from J; junction bases left unmatched: 4. The germline CDR1 and CDR2 sequences are KGHSH and LQKENI. The CDR3 DNA reads TGTGCCAGCTCCCCCGGGACAGGGGGCACCGGGGAGCTGTTTTTT. It is translated as CASSPGTGGTGELFF.